This paragraph reports one TCR beta chain. Its cognate antigen is unknown. The data are from a study of shared clonotypes between healthy human individuals. The study's findings and limits: Non-shared clonotypes were found to have lower generation probabilities than the clonotypes that were shared by all four of the sorted-subset donors.

The method was immunoSEQ multiplex PCR; TCRdb's version includes in-frame clones alone and lacks a portion of them. This table holds 2.5 million or so clones, approximately 94% found once. From germline, CDR1 is KGHSH and CDR2 LQKENI. The CDR3 length is 15 residues. V gave up 5 bases and J gave up 0 bases, with 13 bases separating them. Each sample came from a Caucasian adult donor living in Nashville, Tennessee. The V and J genes are TRBV18 and TRBJ2-5; D remains unclear. The specimen was naive CD4+ T cells sorted from blood. The subset was: CD45RA+ positively selected. The clonotype originates from a young man in good health. The CDR3 sequence: CASSTQAWYQETQYF. The CDR3 region has the DNA TGTGCCAGCTCAACACAAGCATGGTACCAAGAGACCCAGTACTTC.